Sequencing of this T cell receptor (beta chain) was carried out in a study of technical replicates of blood from several donors. Only in-frame clones appear in the TCRdb table, and some are missing; sequencing was by immunoSEQ multiplex PCR. The sample gives 79,000 or so clones, approximately 96% of which show up once; roughly 0.34% is in the top ten. Trimming left V 1 base short and J 2 bases short, with 9 bases between. The CDR3 length is 14 residues. The V gene's germline CDR1 is SGHKS and CDR2 YYEKEE (reference sequence). This TCR derives from a human donor in good health. The sequencing input was T cells isolated from PBMCs. The rearrangement links TRBV5-5 to TRBJ2-5; a weak D match, TRBD2 (6 bases). CDR3: CASSLIGTQETQYF. As DNA, the CDR3 is TGTGCCAGCAGCTTGATCGGGACTCAAGAGACCCAGTACTTC.